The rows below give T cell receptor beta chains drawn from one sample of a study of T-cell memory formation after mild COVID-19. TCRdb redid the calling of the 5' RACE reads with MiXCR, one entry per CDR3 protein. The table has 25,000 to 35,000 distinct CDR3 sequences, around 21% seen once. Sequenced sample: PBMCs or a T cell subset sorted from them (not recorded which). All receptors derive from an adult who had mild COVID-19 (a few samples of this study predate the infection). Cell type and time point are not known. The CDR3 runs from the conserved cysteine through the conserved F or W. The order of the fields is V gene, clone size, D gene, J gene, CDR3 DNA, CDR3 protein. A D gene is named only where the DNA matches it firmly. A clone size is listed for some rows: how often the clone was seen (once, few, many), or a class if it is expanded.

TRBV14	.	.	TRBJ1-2	TGTGCCAGCAGCCCCACAGAGGGCCACTATGGCTACACCTTC	CASSPTEGHYGYTF
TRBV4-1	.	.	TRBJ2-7	TGCGCCAGCAGCCCCCTACGGGGGCCCTCCTACGAGCAGTACTTC	CASSPLRGPSYEQYF
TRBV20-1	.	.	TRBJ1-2	TGCAGTGCTACCCCCTCTTCTTCGGGTGGCTACACCTTC	CSATPSSSGGYTF
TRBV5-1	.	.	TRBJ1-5	TGCGCCAGCAGCTTGGGTTCGGCAAGCTCAGGTCAGCCCCAGCATTTT	CASSLGSASSGQPQHF
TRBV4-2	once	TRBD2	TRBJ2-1	TGTGCCAGCAGCCAAGGACTAGCGGGAGTAGAGGAGCAGTTCTTC	CASSQGLAGVEEQFF
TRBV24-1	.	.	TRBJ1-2	TGTGCCACCAGTGAGCCGACAGGCTACTATGGCTACACCTTC	CATSEPTGYYGYTF
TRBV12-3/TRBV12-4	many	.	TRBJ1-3	TGTGCCAGCAGTTGGGAAGCCGGATCTGGAAACACCATATATTTT	CASSWEAGSGNTIYF
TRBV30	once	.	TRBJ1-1	TGTGCCTGGAGTGTTGGGTTGAACACTGAAGCTTTCTTT	CAWSVGLNTEAFF
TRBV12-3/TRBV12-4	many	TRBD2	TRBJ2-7	TGTGCCAGCAGTTTGGGGCTAGCGGGAGCTACCAGAGTCTACGAGCAGTACTTC	CASSLGLAGATRVYEQYF
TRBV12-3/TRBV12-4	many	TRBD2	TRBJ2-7	TGTGCCAGCAGTCCCCGGACTAGCGGCTCCTACGAGCAGTACTTC	CASSPRTSGSYEQYF
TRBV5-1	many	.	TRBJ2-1	TGCGCCAGCAGCTTGGTTGGGGGGCCCTCCTACAATGAGCAGTTCTTC	CASSLVGGPSYNEQFF
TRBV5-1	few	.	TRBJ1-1	TGCGCCAGCAGCTTGGGTGGACAACCGATTGAGAGAACTTTCTTT	CASSLGGQPIERTFF
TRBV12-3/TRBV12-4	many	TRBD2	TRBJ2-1	TGTGCCAGCAGCCGGGGGGGGGGCCCCGCAGCCTACAATGAGCAGTTCTTC	CASSRGGGPAAYNEQFF
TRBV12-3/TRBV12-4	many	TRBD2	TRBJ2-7	TGTGCCAGCAGTCCATCGGGAGGGCGAGAGCAGTACTTC	CASSPSGGREQYF
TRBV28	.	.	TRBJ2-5	TGTGCCAGCAGTTTACAGCCAAGATTGACCCAGTACTTC	CASSLQPRLTQYF
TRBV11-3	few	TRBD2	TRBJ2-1	TGTGCCAGCAGCTTACCTGGGACTAGATTCCTAAATGAGCAGTTCTTC	CASSLPGTRFLNEQFF
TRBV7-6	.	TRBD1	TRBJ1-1	TGTGCCAGCAGCCCAGTTCCTAGGGGGCTAGGGACTGAAGCTTTCTTT	CASSPVPRGLGTEAFF
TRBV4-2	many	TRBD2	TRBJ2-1	TGTGCCAGCAGCCGTACTAGCGGGTTAAACAATGAGCAGTTCTTC	CASSRTSGLNNEQFF
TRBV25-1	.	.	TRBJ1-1	TGTGCCAGCAGTGAATGGTTGGGTACTGAAGCTTTCTTT	CASSEWLGTEAFF
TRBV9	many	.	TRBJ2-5	TGTGCCAGCAGCTCCTCGGGAGAACGCAGAGAGACCCAGTACTTC	CASSSSGERRETQYF
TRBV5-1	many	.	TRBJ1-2	TGCGCCAGCAGCTTGGAGGGGAGTACCTATGGCTACACCTTC	CASSLEGSTYGYTF
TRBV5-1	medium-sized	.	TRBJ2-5	TGCGCCAGCAGCTTGGACAGTCAACAAGAGACCCAGTACTTC	CASSLDSQQETQYF
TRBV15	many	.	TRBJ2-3	TGTGCCACCAGCAGAACTCAGAACGGGAGAGATACGCAGTATTTT	CATSRTQNGRDTQYF
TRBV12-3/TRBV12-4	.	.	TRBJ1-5	TGTGCCAGCAGCCCCCTATCCGGGACCGTCGATCAGCCCCAGCATTTT	CASSPLSGTVDQPQHF
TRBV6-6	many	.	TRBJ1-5	TGTGCCAGCAGTTACTCGATCAAAGGGACAAATCAGCCCCAGCATTTT	CASSYSIKGTNQPQHF
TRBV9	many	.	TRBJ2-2	TGTGCCAGCAGCGGCTCCTGGAACACCGGGGAGCTGTTTTTT	CASSGSWNTGELFF
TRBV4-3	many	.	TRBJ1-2	TGCGCCAGCAGCCACGAAAGGCGAGCTAACTATGGCTACACCTTC	CASSHERRANYGYTF
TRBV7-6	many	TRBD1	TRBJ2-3	TGTGCCAGCAGCTTATTCGAGGGGGCAACAGATACGCAGTATTTT	CASSLFEGATDTQYF
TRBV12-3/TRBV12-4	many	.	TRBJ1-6	TGTGCCAGCAGGCAGGGGAGCTCCTATAATTCACCCCTCCACTTT	CASRQGSSYNSPLHF
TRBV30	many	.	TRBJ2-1	TGTGCCTGGGAACGGACAGTCTACAATGAGCAGTTCTTC	CAWERTVYNEQFF
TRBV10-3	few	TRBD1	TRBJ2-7	TGTGCCATCAGTGATCGGGGACAGGGGGCTGTCGAGCAGTACTTC	CAISDRGQGAVEQYF
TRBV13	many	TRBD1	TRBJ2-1	TGTGCCAGCAGCTTGAGACAGGGCTCCTACAATGAGCAGTTCTTC	CASSLRQGSYNEQFF
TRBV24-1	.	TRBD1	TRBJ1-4	TGTGCCACCAGTGATCCCAGGGGGCCGGGTGAAAAACTGTTTTTT	CATSDPRGPGEKLFF
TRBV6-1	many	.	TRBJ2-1	TGTGCCAGCACCCCGGAAGTAGGGCTAGTTAAGGAGTTCTTC	CASTPEVGLVKEFF
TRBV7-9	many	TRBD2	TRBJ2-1	TGTGCCAGCAGCCCGCCGCTAGCGGGCGTCACCTCCTACAATGAGCAGTTCTTC	CASSPPLAGVTSYNEQFF
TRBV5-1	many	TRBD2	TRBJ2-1	TGCGCCAGCAGCTTGACCCGTGTTCCCGTTCTTTTGGCGGGGGGGCTTTACAATGAGCAGTTCTTC	CASSLTRVPVLLAGGLYNEQFF
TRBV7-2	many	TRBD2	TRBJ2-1	TGTGCCAGCAGTCCCGGACTAGCGGGCTCCTACAATGAGCAGTTCTTC	CASSPGLAGSYNEQFF
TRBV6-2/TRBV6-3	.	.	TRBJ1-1	TGTGCCAGCAGCCCCACAGGGTTGGGGAAAAACACTGAAGCTTTCTTT	CASSPTGLGKNTEAFF
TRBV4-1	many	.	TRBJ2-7	TGCGCCAGCAGACTACGGACGGACGCCTACGAGCAGTACTTC	CASRLRTDAYEQYF
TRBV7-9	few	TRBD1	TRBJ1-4	TGTGCCAGCAGCACGGGACAGGGCCGATCAGGTGAAAAACTGTTTTTT	CASSTGQGRSGEKLFF
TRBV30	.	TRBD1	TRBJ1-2	TGTGCCTGGAGAAGGTCAGGGGGGGGAGGCTATGGCTACACCTTC	CAWRRSGGGGYGYTF
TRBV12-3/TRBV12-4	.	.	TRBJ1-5	TGTGCCAGTGGACAACTCAATCAGCCCCAGCATTTT	CASGQLNQPQHF
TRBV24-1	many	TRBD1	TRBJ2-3	TGTGCCACCAGTGGTCACCTCTCACGGAACCCGGGACAGGCCCGGAGGACGAACACAGATACGCAGTATTTT	CATSGHLSRNPGQARRTNTDTQYF
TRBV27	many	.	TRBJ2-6	TGTGCCAGCAGTTTTTATAAGTCTGGGGCCAACGTCCTGACTTTC	CASSFYKSGANVLTF
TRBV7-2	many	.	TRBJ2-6	TGTGCCAGCAGCCCTCAGGGGATGGCTGGGGCCAACGTCCTGACTTTC	CASSPQGMAGANVLTF
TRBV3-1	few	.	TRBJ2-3	TGTGCCAGCAGCCAAGAGAGGGATACGCAGTATTTT	CASSQERDTQYF
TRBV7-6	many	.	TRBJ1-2	TGTGCCAGCAGCTTAGTTTCCTCGAGACCCGGGGACTATGGCTACACCTTC	CASSLVSSRPGDYGYTF
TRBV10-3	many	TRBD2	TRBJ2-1	TGTGCCACCGACCTCGGGGCGGGGGTCTCCTACAATGAGCAGTTCTTC	CATDLGAGVSYNEQFF
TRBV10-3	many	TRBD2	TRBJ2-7	TGTGCCATCGGGTCGGGCGTAGCGGGAGCCTACGAGCAGTACTTC	CAIGSGVAGAYEQYF
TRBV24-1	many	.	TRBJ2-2	TGTGCCACCAGTGATGGAGGGGGCTCCGGGACCGGGGAGCTGTTTTTT	CATSDGGGSGTGELFF
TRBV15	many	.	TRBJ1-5	TGTGCCACCAGCAGAGATAGGCCAGGGCGAGCTCAGCCCCAGCATTTT	CATSRDRPGRAQPQHF
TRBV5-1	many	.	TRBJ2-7	TGCGCCAGCAGCTTGAGCCACCTCTACGAGCAGTACTTC	CASSLSHLYEQYF
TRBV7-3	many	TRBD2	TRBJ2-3	TGTGCCAGCAGCTCGCCCGAGGCGGGGGGGACTCAGGGGACGCAGTATTTT	CASSSPEAGGTQGTQYF
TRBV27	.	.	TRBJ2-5	TGTGCCAGCAGTTCCGCTGGAAGGGGTGAATCTGGAGAGACCCAGTACTTC	CASSSAGRGESGETQYF
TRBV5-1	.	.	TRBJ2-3	TGCGCCAGCAGCCCCGTACGAGGGTCCGGTCTAGCGTCCACAGATACGCAGTATTTT	CASSPVRGSGLASTDTQYF